The clone carrying this T cell receptor beta chain was observed a few times. This specimen belongs to a study of T-cell reconstitution after alpha-beta-depleted transplantation in children. Germline V lookup: CDR1 DFQATT, CDR2 SNEGSKA (reference sequence). V lost 6 bases, J lost 7 bases, and 10 bases lay in between. The CDR3 extends over 11 amino acids. Researchers prepared the TCRbeta library using unique molecular identifiers, the study reports. Via MiXCR, TCRdb re-called the PCR reads, giving one row per CDR3 protein. The sample records a few hundred thousand distinct CDR3 sequences, roughly 15% being singletons.

The receptor's source is a boy under two years old who had a stem cell transplant for Wiskott-Aldrich syndrome, so the T cells may come from the graft donor. This sample comprised PBMCs, mostly from graft donor cells, obtained 360 days after TCRalphabeta/CD19-depleted stem cell transplant. The chain couples TRBV20-1 to TRBJ1-5; no clear D gene. DNA for the CDR3: TGCAGTGCAGGGCGGCGGCAGCCCCAGCATTTT. Residues: CSAGRRQPQHF.